This T cell receptor beta chain appears in the sequencing data of a study of blood T cell repertoires in COVID-19. The wider study: Samples taken during acute and convalescent COVID-19 were collected in the United States, Italy and Spain. T cells, B-cell-depleted T cells, or PBMCs provided the cDNA or gDNA that served as material.

Original processing methods: Scientists estimated how many nucleated cells there were by amplifying reference gene primers. Assay: immunoSEQ multiplex PCR; the TCRdb copy retains only in-frame clones and omits some. The V and J calls and the clone size are those of that table, but D and trimming were determined from the DNA. There are 300,000 or so clones in the sample; around 84% occur only once, and 1.3% lies in the top ten. Germline V lookup: CDR1 KGHDR, CDR2 SFDVKD. The J segment lost 1 base and the V segment lost 2 bases, leaving 10 bases of the junction unmatched. CDR3 length: 18 amino acids. Sequencing used peripheral blood. The origin of this receptor is a man in his 70s with acute or convalescent COVID-19. The rearrangement uses TRBV24-1 and TRBJ1-5; TRBD1 matches 7 bases. The CDR3, as DNA: TGTGCCACCAGTGATTCATCCCAGGGACAGATAAGCAATCAGCCCCAGCATTTT. This codes for CATSDSSQGQISNQPQHF.